These 24 T cell receptor beta chains were sequenced from one sample in a study of PD-1 blockade in classical Hodgkin lymphoma. Specified time point: cycle 4 day 1 (C4D1), after more than 5 weeks of nivolumab. Exposure to brentuximab vedotin varied, and each patient had relapsed following autologous stem cell transplantation. Produced via immunoSEQ multiplex PCR; TCRdb's table is partial and in-frame only. The table lists about 92,000 clones, 83% of them singletons. The input for sequencing was peripheral blood mononuclear cells (PBMCs), taken before the fourth cycle of nivolumab. Source of these receptors: a human donor with classical Hodgkin lymphoma.

The V gene is TRBV4-1, the J gene TRBJ2-4; D is ambiguous. The ends were cut back, 4 bases at V and 7 bases at J, with 17 bases in the middle. This CDR3 region has 15 residues. The germline gives CDR1 MGHRA, CDR2 YSYEKL. The CDR3 is CASSPTSGSWNIQYF. In DNA, the CDR3 is TGCGCCAGCAGCCCTACCTCCGGGTCGTGGAACATTCAGTACTTC.

The chain couples TRBV5-8 to TRBJ1-2, with D maybe TRBD1 (5 bases). Trimming shortened V by 3 bases and J by 7 bases, and 13 bases separated the two germline ends. The CDR3 spans 13 residues. Germline V lookup: CDR1 SGHTS, CDR2 YDEGEE. Here the CDR3 DNA reads TGTGCCAGCAGCTGGGACCGGTCGGGTGGCTACACCTTC. Translation: CASSWDRSGGYTF. The whole variable domain, filled in from reference TRBV5-8 and TRBJ1-2, reads EAGVTQSPTHLIKTRGQQATLRCSPISGHTSVYWYQQALGLGLQFLLWYDEGEERNRGNFPPRFSGRQFPNYSSELNVNALELEDSALYLCASSWDRSGGYTFGSGTRLTVV.

The chain combines TRBV28 with TRBJ2-3; D perhaps matches TRBD1 (6 bases). Germline V gene lookup returns CDR1 MDHEN and CDR2 SYDVKM. Trimming pared 4 bases from V and 0 bases from J, leaving 8 bases between. This CDR3 region has 14 residues. As DNA, the CDR3 is TGTGCCAGCAGTTGGACAGACAGCACAGATACGCAGTATTTT. Its protein is CASSWTDSTDTQYF.

This rearrangement joins TRBV10-1 to TRBJ2-1; TRBD2 matches at 7 bases. This CDR3 is 15 amino acids long. The germline CDR1 and CDR2 sequences are WNHNN and SYGVQD (reference sequence). Germline trimming cut 3 bases from V and 3 bases from J; bases unmatched to any gene: 5. The CDR3: CASSDLKRGYNEQFF. The CDR3 nucleotides are TGCGCCAGCAGTGATCTCAAGCGGGGCTACAATGAGCAGTTCTTC.

CDR3 protein: CASSTGPNTGELFF. The CDR3 DNA reads as TGTGCCAGTAGTACGGGACCAAACACCGGGGAGCTGTTTTTT. This chain links TRBV19 with TRBJ2-2; D tentatively fits TRBD1 or TRBD2 (5 bases each). Germline V gene sequence: CDR1 LNHDA, CDR2 SQIVND (reference sequence). The V end lost 4 bases, the J end lost 2 bases, and 8 bases lay between the germline ends. CDR3 size: 14 residues.

This clone has just one count. This chain connects TRBV9 to TRBJ2-1, with TRBD2 matching 8 bases. The CDR3 extends over 12 amino acids. The junction had 3 bases not matched to a gene; V was cut back by 4 bases and J by 9 bases. Germline lookup yields CDR1 SGDLS and CDR2 YYNGEE. The DNA for the CDR3 is TGTGCCAGCAGCCCTAGCGGGCCTGAGCAGTTCTTC. This codes for CASSPSGPEQFF.

The V gene is TRBV5-1, the J gene TRBJ1-1; D remains unclear. The germline gives CDR1 SGHRS, CDR2 YFSETQ. CDR3 length: 14 residues. With 4 bases removed from V and 1 base from J, the gap between germline ends came to 11 bases. The CDR3 bases are TGCGCCAGCAGCCCGGGCCGGAGGAACACTGAAGCTTTCTTT. Amino acids: CASSPGRRNTEAFF.

The gene calls are TRBV11-2 and TRBJ2-3, with 8 bases identical to TRBD1. The germline V gene has CDR1 SGHAT and CDR2 FQNNGV. The V segment lost 5 bases and the J segment 1 base; nucleotides outside the gene matches: 8. CDR3 size: 16 residues. The chain's CDR3 is CASSTRTGSGTDTQYF. In nucleotides, the CDR3 is TGTGCCAGCAGCACCCGGACAGGGTCGGGCACAGATACGCAGTATTTT.

The chain couples TRBV7-2 to TRBJ1-2, with D possibly matching TRBD1 (5 bases). Germline loops: CDR1 SGHTA, CDR2 FQGNSA. The CDR3 spans 13 residues. V dropped 1 base and J dropped 8 bases, with 11 bases sitting between them. The CDR3 nucleotides read TGTGCCAGCAGCTTAGAACAGGAAAGGGGCTACACCTTC. Encoded protein: CASSLEQERGYTF.

The rearrangement uses TRBV7-2 and TRBJ2-1; D possibly corresponds to TRBD2 (5 bases). Looked up from germline, CDR1 is SGHTA and CDR2 is FQGNSA. V lost 5 bases and J 3 bases, leaving 17 bases between the germline ends. CDR3 length equals 16 residues. CDR3 sequence (DNA): TGTGCCAGCAGCCCCAGCTCCGGTGGAGGCTACAATGAGCAGTTCTTC. Protein product: CASSPSSGGGYNEQFF.

The rearrangement uses TRBV5-1 and TRBJ2-7; TRBD2 agrees at 8 bases. From germline, CDR1 is SGHRS and CDR2 YFSETQ. V trimming: 0 bases; J trimming: 3 bases; junction bases outside the gene matches: 5. The CDR3 contains 15 residues. The CDR3 DNA follows: TGCGCCAGCAGCTTGGGTCCGGGAGGGTTCTACGAGCAGTACTTC. Its protein is CASSLGPGGFYEQYF.

This chain connects TRBV15 to TRBJ1-5; no reliable D call. V was pared by 2 bases and J by 3 bases, with 17 bases between. Germline assignment: CDR1 LNHNV and CDR2 YYDKDF (reference sequence). The CDR3 is made up of 17 amino acids. This chain's CDR3 is CATSRHDRVGFNQPQHF. CDR3 nucleotides: TGTGCCACCAGCAGACATGATCGAGTGGGTTTCAATCAGCCCCAGCATTTT.

The rearrangement uses TRBV28 and TRBJ2-3; the D is unclear. Trimming stripped 5 bases from V and 3 bases from J, with 12 bases between. The CDR3 is made up of 14 amino acids. Germline loops: CDR1 MDHEN, CDR2 SYDVKM. This CDR3 is CASSPLALTDTQYF. In DNA, the CDR3 is TGTGCCAGCAGTCCCCTCGCTCTGACAGATACGCAGTATTTT.

This rearrangement joins TRBV5-1 to TRBJ1-1; D possibly corresponds to TRBD1 (5 bases). Germline V gives CDR1 SGHRS, CDR2 YFSETQ. V was trimmed by 4 bases and J by 5 bases, leaving 18 bases between them. CDR3 size: 15 residues. CDR3 in DNA: TGCGCCAGCAGCGCAACTTGGTTGGGGGGAACTGAAGCTTTCTTT. It translates to CASSATWLGGTEAFF.

The chain employs TRBV5-1 and TRBJ1-2, with TRBD1 as a possible D gene (5 bases). Trimming took off 4 bases at V and 7 bases at J, with 23 bases between the two ends. The CDR3 runs to 16 residues. Germline CDR1 reads SGHRS; CDR2 reads YFSETQ. Here the CDR3 reads CASSKDIPQASGGYTF. The CDR3 coding sequence is TGCGCCAGCAGCAAGGACATTCCACAGGCTAGCGGTGGCTACACCTTC. The full variable domain, in which reference TRBV5-1 and TRBJ1-2 provide the parts outside the CDR3, is KAGVTQTPRYLIKTRGQQVTLSCSPISGHRSVSWYQQTPGQGLQFLFEYFSETQRNKGNFPGRFSGRQFSNSRSEMNVSTLELGDSALYLCASSKDIPQASGGYTFGSGTRLTVV.

This chain joins TRBV4-1 and TRBJ1-5; no firm D call. From germline, CDR1 is MGHRA and CDR2 YSYEKL. V lost 1 base to trimming and J lost 6 bases, with 10 bases between them. CDR3 length: 14 residues. This chain's CDR3 is CASSQVAGVQPQHF. DNA for the CDR3: TGCGCCAGCAGCCAAGTCGCGGGCGTTCAGCCCCAGCATTTT.

The chain combines TRBV6-1 with TRBJ1-2; weak D call: TRBD1 (6 bases). CDR3 length equals 13 residues. Germline V gene lookup returns CDR1 MNHNS and CDR2 SASEGT. With 2 bases removed from V and 8 bases from J, the gap between germline ends came to 12 bases. CDR3 bases: TGTGCCAGCAGTGAAAAGGAGGGGGTCGGCTACACCTTC. This translates into CASSEKEGVGYTF.

The V gene is TRBV5-1, the J gene TRBJ2-2, with 7 bases aligning to TRBD1. There are 15 residues in the CDR3. Germline values: CDR1 SGHRS, CDR2 YFSETQ. Trimming at V came to 2 bases and at J to 0 bases, leaving 1 base not matched to a gene. Here the CDR3 DNA reads TGCGCCAGCAGCTTTGGGACAGCGAACACCGGGGAGCTGTTTTTT. Translation: CASSFGTANTGELFF.

This sequence joins TRBV7-8 and TRBJ2-5; possible D gene TRBD1, 6 bases. There are 14 residues in the CDR3. The ends were cut back, 5 bases at V and 4 bases at J, with 14 bases in the middle. Germline CDR1 and CDR2: SGHVS and FQNEAQ. In nucleotides, the CDR3 is TGTGCCAGCAGCCCTCGACAGGCCCCAGAGACCCAGTACTTC. Translated, it gives CASSPRQAPETQYF.

The V gene is TRBV9, the J gene TRBJ2-6; D uncertain. The CDR3 is 17 residues long. Trimming took off 1 base at V and 1 base at J, with 12 bases between the two ends. Germline assignment: CDR1 SGDLS and CDR2 YYNGEE. This chain's CDR3 is CASSVYGISSGANVLTF. The CDR3 nucleotides read TGTGCCAGCAGCGTATACGGCATTTCGTCTGGGGCCAACGTCCTGACTTTC.

The chain employs TRBV28 and TRBJ2-1; D is ambiguous. There are 14 residues in the CDR3. Germline values: CDR1 MDHEN, CDR2 SYDVKM. V was pared by 4 bases and J by 4 bases, with 11 bases between. As DNA, the CDR3 is TGTGCCAGCAGTTCTCCGGGTCCGTACAATGAGCAGTTCTTC. Translated, it gives CASSSPGPYNEQFF. Combining the CDR3 with reference TRBV28 and TRBJ2-1 gives the whole variable domain DVKVTQSSRYLVKRTGEKVFLECVQDMDHENMFWYRQDPGLGLRLIYFSYDVKMKEKGDIPEGYSVSREKKERFSLILESASTNQTSMYLCASSSPGPYNEQFFGPGTRLTVL.

The V and J genes are TRBV19 and TRBJ1-1, with 7 bases that match TRBD1. CDR1 and CDR2 from the germline V gene are LNHDA and SQIVND (reference sequence). V lost 7 bases and J lost 0; bases outside the gene matches: 5. The CDR3 spans 14 residues. The CDR3 DNA follows: TGTGCCAGTACCCTGAGGGGGCTGAACACTGAAGCTTTCTTT. Its translation is CASTLRGLNTEAFF.

The chain combines TRBV9 with TRBJ1-2, with TRBD1 identical over 7 bases. CDR3 length: 14 amino acids. The germline V gene has CDR1 SGDLS and CDR2 YYNGEE. J lost 2 bases, V lost 0 bases, and 1 base had no gene match. Written as DNA, the CDR3 is TGTGCCAGCAGCGTAGCGGGACAGAACTATGGCTACACCTTC. It is translated as CASSVAGQNYGYTF. Variable domain in full (rest from reference TRBV9 and TRBJ1-2): DSGVTQTPKHLITATGQRVTLRCSPRSGDLSVYWYQQSLDQGLQFLIQYYNGEERAKGNILERFSAQQFPDLHSELNLSSLELGDSALYFCASSVAGQNYGYTFGSGTRLTVV.

The chain employs TRBV10-3 and TRBJ2-7; 12 positions match TRBD2. The junction had 4 bases not matched to a gene; V was cut back by 0 bases and J by 4 bases. The CDR3 runs to 16 residues. Germline V gene data show CDR1 as ENHRY and CDR2 as SYGVKD. The CDR3 region is CAISESELAGGYEQYF. DNA of the CDR3: TGTGCCATCAGTGAGTCGGAACTAGCGGGAGGTTACGAGCAGTACTTC.